This TCR beta chain was observed in a study of T cell responses to AZD1222 COVID-19 vaccine (dated by TCRdb to the early 2020s). Concerning the study at large: AZD1222 recipients with second doses at about 4 weeks or about 12 weeks were pooled, because spike-specific TCR depth and breadth did not differ between schedules. Trial participants were enrolled by age into subgroups of 18-55, 56-69 and 70-plus years, and around 150, 29 and 61 TCR-sequenced participants, respectively, were included in these subgroups. TCR sequencing covered roughly 230 trial participants: nearly 210 given two doses of AZD1222 and about 26 given two doses of MenACWY control vaccine. The investigation overall reported the following: After two AZD1222 doses, spike-specific TCR breadth and depth were significantly higher than at day 0 and than in MenACWY recipients. The 56-69-year group was small, and its depth increase did not reach significance, likely because of low power. Because no day 14 peak-response samples were available, repertoires were characterized only after the peak T cell response. Vaccine-associated CD4 TCRs spanned the whole spike protein, with dominant responses in regions 160-218 and 743-854. Reportedly, close to half of the unique spike-specific TCRs recognized epitopes lying outside the regions that are mutated in the B.1.351 and B.1.1.7 variants. Only five to seven AZD1222 recipients were SARS-CoV-2 seropositive at baseline, limiting conclusions about previously exposed vaccinees. Participants were mostly white British, with more females than males. The authors suggested clonal diversity may have been underestimated.

With respect to this clone: The antigen it binds to is not known. Base quality data are lacking; no much larger clone is found one base away.

From the germline V gene (reference sequence), CDR1 is LNHDA and CDR2 is SQIVND. At the junction V is shortened by 2 bases and J by 3 bases, with 10 bases in between. The CDR3 spans 15 residues, from the cysteine through the phenylalanine. The kept DNA is CDR3 alone, 45 bases in frame from the first base. The CDR3 regions of human TCRbeta chains were analyzed by immunosequencing. The published analysis was carried out like this. Repertoire TCRs were matched against a reference library of SARS-CoV-2-specific TCRs generated with the MIRA antigen-specificity platform. Breadth was defined as the fraction of unique TCRs that were SARS-CoV-2-associated. Depth was defined as the fraction of total T cells that were SARS-CoV-2-associated. Using the MIRA data, each spike-specific TCR was mapped to the spike region that the TCR reacts to and placed in a CD4 or CD8 class. Log10-transformed breadth and depth values were compared by one-way ANOVA with Sidak's multiple comparisons tests. TCRdb's version of the immuneACCESS table is confined to in-frame rearrangements and falls short of the full clone set. An unresolved V gene accounts for under half of the shortfall where checked; the remainder is of unknown origin. V, J and clone size are taken as reported in that table, and D and trimming were inferred from the DNA itself. The sample profile shows 130,000 to 150,000 clones; about 90% of them were found once. The top ten clones comprise roughly 5.5% of the sample.

The time point label here, explained by the study, means: baseline before first vaccination. Vaccinee samples were obtained from the UK trials COV001 and COV002, which included a single-blind randomized controlled phase 2/3 trial of AZD1222 (ChAdOx1 nCoV-19) in healthy adults. Trial participant PBMC samples were collected at day 0 and day 28 after the second dose for TCRbeta chain sequencing. Sequenced here: peripheral blood, sampled on day 0 of AZD1222 vaccination. The rearranged segments are TRBV19 and TRBJ1-4, with the identity of the D gene unclear. This TCR was recovered from an adult in good health. This receptor carries the CDR3 CASSISERSNEKLFF. The DNA is TGTGCCAGTAGTATATCGGAACGGTCTAATGAAAAACTGTTTTTT.